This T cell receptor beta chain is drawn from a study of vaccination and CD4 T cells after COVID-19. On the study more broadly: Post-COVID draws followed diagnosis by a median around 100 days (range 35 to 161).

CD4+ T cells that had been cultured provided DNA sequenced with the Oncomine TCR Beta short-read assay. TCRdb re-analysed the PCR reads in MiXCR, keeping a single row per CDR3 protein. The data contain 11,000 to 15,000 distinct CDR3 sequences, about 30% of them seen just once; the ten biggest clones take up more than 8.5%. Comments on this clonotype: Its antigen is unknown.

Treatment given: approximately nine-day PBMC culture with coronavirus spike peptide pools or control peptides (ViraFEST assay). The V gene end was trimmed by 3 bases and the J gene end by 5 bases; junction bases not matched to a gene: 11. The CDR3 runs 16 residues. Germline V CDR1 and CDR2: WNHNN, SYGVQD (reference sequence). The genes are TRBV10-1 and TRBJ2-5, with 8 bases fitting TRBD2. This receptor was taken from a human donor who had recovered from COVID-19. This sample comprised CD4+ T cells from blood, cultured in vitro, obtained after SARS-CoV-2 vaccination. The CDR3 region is CASSEGNAGGQETQYF. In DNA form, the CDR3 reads TGCGCCAGCAGTGAAGGGAACGCGGGAGGACAGGAGACCCAGTACTTC.